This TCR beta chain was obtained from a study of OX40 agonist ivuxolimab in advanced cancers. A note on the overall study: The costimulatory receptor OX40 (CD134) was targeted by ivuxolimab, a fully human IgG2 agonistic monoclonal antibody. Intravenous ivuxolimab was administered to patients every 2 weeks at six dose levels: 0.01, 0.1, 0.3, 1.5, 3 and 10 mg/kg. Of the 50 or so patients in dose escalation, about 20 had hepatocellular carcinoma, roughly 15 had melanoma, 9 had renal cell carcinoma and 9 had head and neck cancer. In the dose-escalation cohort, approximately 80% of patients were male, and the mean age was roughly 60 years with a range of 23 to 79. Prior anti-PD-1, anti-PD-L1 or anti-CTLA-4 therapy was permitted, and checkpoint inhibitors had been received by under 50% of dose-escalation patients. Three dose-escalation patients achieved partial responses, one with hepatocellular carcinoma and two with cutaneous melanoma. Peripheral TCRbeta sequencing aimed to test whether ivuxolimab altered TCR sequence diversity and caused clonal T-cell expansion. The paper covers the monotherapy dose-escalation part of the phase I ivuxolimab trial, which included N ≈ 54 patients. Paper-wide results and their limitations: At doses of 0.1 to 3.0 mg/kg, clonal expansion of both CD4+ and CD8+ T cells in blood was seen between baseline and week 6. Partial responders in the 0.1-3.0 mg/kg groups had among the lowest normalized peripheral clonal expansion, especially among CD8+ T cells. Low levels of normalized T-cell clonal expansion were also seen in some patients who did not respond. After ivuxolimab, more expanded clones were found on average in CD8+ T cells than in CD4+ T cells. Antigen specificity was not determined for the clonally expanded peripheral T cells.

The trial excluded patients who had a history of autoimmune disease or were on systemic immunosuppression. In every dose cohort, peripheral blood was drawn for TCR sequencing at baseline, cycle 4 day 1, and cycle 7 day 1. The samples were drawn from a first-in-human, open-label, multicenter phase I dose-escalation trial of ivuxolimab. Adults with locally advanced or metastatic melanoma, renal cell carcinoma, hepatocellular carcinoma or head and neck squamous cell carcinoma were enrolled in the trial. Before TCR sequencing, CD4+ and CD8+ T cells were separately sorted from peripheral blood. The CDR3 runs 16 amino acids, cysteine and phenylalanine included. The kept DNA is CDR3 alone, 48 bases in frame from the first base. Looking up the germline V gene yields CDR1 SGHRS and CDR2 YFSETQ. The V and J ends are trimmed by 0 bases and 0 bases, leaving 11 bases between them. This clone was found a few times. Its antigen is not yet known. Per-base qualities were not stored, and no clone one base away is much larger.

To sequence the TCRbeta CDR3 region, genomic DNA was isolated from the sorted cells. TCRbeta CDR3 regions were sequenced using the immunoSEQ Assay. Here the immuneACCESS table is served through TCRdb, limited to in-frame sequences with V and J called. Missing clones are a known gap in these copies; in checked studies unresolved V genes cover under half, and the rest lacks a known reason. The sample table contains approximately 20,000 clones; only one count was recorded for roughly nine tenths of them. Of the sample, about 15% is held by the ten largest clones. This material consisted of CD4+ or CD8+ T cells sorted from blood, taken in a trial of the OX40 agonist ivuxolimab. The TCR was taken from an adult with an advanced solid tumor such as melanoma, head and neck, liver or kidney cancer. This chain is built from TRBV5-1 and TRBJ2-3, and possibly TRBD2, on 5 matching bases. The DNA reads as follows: TGCGCCAGCAGCTTGGCTCTTCAGCGGAGCACAGATACGCAGTATTTT. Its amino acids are CASSLALQRSTDTQYF.